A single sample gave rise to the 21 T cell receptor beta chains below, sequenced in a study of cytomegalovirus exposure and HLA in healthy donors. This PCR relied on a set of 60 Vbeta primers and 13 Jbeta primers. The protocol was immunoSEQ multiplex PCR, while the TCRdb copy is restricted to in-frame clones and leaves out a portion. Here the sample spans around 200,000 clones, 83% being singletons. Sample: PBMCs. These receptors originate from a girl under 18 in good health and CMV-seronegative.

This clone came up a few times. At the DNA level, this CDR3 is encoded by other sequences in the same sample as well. CDR3 in amino acids: CASSLGQLYSGNTIYF. The DNA of the CDR3 is TGCGCCAGCAGCTTGGGACAGCTATACTCTGGAAACACCATATATTTT. The V and J genes are TRBV5-1 and TRBJ1-3, with D possibly being TRBD1 (5 bases). CDR1 is SGHRS and CDR2 is YFSETQ in the germline V gene. The CDR3 covers 16 residues. The V gene lost 0 bases and the J gene lost 0 bases, with 10 bases spanning the gap.

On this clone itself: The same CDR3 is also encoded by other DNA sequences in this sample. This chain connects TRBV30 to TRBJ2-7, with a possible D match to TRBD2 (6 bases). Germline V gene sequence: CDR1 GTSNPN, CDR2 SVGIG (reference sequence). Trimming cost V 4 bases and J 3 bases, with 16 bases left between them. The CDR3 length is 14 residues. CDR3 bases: TGTGCCTGGATGCCGTTGGGTAGCGGCTACGAGCAGTACTTC. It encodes CAWMPLGSGYEQYF.

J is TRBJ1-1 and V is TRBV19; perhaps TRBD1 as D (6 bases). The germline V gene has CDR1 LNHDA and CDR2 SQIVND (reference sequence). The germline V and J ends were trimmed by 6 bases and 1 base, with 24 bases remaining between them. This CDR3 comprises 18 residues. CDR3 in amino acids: CASSHPGELQGPNTEAFF. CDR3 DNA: TGTGCCAGTAGCCACCCGGGTGAACTACAGGGCCCGAACACTGAAGCTTTCTTT. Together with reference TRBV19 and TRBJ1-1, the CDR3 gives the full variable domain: DGGITQSPKYLFRKEGQNVTLSCEQNLNHDAMYWYRQDPGQGLRLIYYSQIVNDFQKGDIAEGYSVSREKKESFPLTVTSAQKNPTAFYLCASSHPGELQGPNTEAFFGQGTRLTVV.

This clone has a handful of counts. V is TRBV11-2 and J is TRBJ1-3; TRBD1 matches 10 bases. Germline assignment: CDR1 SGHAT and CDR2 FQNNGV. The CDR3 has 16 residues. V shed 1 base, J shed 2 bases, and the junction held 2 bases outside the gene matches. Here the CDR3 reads CASSLVGTGAGNTIYF. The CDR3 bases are TGTGCCAGCAGCTTAGTTGGGACAGGGGCTGGAAACACCATATATTTT.

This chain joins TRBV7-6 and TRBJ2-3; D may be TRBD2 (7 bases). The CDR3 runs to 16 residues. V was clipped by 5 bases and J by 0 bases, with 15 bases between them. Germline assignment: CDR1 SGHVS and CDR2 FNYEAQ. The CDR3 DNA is TGTGCCAGCAGCCCAGCGGGGCAGGGGAGCACAGATACGCAGTATTTT. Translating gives CASSPAGQGSTDTQYF.

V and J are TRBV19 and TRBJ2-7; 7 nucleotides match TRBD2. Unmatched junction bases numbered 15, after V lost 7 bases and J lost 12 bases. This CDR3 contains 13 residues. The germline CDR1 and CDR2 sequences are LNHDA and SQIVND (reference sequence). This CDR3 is CASTAGSSSHRYF. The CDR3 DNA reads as TGTGCCAGTACAGCGGGGAGCTCTAGCCATCGGTACTTC.

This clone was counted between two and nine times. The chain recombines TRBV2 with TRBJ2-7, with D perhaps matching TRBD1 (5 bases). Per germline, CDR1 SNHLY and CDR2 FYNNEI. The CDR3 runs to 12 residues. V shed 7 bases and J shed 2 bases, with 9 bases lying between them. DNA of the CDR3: TGTGCCAGCATCAGGGTGGCCTACGAGCAGTACTTC. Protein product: CASIRVAYEQYF.

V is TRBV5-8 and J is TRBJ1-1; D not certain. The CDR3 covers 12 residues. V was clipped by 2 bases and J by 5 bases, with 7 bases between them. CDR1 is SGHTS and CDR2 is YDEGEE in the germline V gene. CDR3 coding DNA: TGTGCCAGCAGCTTCCAGGTTACTGAAGCTTTCTTT. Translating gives CASSFQVTEAFF. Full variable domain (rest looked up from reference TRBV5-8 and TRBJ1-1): EAGVTQSPTHLIKTRGQQATLRCSPISGHTSVYWYQQALGLGLQFLLWYDEGEERNRGNFPPRFSGRQFPNYSSELNVNALELEDSALYLCASSFQVTEAFFGQGTRLTVV.

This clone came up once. The CDR3 here is CASSAIGGEQFF. The CDR3 DNA follows: TGTGCCAGCAGCGCCATAGGGGGTGAGCAGTTCTTC. V and J are TRBV9 and TRBJ2-1; maybe TRBD1 (6 bases). CDR1 is SGDLS and CDR2 is YYNGEE in the germline V gene. V lost 3 bases and J lost 9, with 10 bases in between. The CDR3 runs to 12 residues.

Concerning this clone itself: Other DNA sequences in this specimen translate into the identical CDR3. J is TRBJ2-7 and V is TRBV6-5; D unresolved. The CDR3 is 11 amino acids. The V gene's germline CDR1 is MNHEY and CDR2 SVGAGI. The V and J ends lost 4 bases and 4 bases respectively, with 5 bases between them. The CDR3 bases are TGTGCCAGCAGTTCCCTATACGAGCAGTACTTC. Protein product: CASSSLYEQYF.

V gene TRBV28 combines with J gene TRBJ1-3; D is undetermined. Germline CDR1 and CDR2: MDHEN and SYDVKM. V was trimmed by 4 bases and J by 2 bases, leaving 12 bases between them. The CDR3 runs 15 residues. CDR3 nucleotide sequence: TGTGCCAGCAGTTCTAACGGGGATCCTGGAAACACCATATATTTT. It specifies CASSSNGDPGNTIYF.

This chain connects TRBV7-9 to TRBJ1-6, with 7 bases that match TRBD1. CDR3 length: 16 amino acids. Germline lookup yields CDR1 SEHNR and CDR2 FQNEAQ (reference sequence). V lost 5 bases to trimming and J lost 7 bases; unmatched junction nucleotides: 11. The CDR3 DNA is TGTGCCAGCAGCGTCCTAACAGGGGTACGGAATTCACCCCTCCACTTT. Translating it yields CASSVLTGVRNSPLHF.

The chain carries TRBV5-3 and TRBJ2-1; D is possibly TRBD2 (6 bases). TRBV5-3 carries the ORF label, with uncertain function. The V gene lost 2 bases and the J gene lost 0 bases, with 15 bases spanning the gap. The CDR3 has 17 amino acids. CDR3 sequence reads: CARSFLCGKNSYNEQFF. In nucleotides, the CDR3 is TGTGCCAGAAGCTTTTTGTGCGGGAAAAACTCCTACAATGAGCAGTTCTTC.

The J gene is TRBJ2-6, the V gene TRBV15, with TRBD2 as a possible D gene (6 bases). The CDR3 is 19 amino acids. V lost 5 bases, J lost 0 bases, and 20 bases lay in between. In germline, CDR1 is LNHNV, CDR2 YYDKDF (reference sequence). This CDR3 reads CATSRGRESVISGANVLTF. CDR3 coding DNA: TGTGCCACCAGCCGAGGACGGGAGTCGGTGATCTCTGGGGCCAACGTCCTGACTTTC.

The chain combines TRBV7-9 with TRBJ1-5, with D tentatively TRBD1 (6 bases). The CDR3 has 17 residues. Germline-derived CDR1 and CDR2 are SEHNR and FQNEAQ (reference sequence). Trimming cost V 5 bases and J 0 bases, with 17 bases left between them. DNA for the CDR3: TGTGCCAGCAGCCGGGACCCGCTCAGGGGTAGCAATCAGCCCCAGCATTTT. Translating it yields CASSRDPLRGSNQPQHF.

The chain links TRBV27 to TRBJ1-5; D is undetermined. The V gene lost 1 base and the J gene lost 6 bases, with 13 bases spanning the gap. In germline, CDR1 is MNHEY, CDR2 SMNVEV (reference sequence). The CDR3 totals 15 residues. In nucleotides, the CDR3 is TGTGCCAGCAGTTTATTTGGAGCTGTAGGTCAGCCCCAGCATTTT. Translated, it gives CASSLFGAVGQPQHF.

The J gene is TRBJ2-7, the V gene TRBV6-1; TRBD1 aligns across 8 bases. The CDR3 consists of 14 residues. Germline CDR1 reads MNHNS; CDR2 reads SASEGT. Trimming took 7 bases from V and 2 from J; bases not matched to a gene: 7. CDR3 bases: TGTGCCAGCATAGGGTCGGACAGGGCCTACGAGCAGTACTTC. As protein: CASIGSDRAYEQYF.

CDR3 sequence: CASSPSGGAYNEQFF. The CDR3 nucleotides read TGCGCCAGCAGCCCTAGCGGGGGGGCCTACAATGAGCAGTTCTTC. This rearrangement joins TRBV5-1 to TRBJ2-1; 12 bases line up with TRBD2. The CDR3 consists of 15 residues. The trim removed 4 bases at V and 2 bases at J, leaving 1 base unmatched. Looked up from germline, CDR1 is SGHRS and CDR2 is YFSETQ.

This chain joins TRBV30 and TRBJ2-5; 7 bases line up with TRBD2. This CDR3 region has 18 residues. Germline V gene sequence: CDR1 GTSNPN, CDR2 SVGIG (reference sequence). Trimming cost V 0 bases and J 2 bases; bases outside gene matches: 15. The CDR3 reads CAWSVSWDYILWQETQYF. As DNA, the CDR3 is TGTGCCTGGAGTGTTAGTTGGGACTATATCTTGTGGCAAGAGACCCAGTACTTC.

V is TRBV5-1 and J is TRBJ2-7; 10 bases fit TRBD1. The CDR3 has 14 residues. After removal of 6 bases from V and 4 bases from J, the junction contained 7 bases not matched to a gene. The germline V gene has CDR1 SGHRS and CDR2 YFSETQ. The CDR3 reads CASTPGQGSYEQYF. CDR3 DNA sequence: TGCGCCAGCACACCGGGACAGGGGTCTTACGAGCAGTACTTC.

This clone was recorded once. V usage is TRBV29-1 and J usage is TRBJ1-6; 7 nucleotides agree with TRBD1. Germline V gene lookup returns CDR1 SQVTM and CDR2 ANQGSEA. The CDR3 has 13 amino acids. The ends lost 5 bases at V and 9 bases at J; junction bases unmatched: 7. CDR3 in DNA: TGCAGCGTTCAGGGGGTAAGGGGTTCACCCCTCCACTTT. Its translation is CSVQGVRGSPLHF. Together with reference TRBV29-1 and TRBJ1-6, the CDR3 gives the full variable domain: SAVISQKPSRDICQRGTSLTIQCQVDSQVTMMFWYRQQPGQSLTLIATANQGSEATYESGFVIDKFPISRPNLTFSTLTVSNMSPEDSSIYLCSVQGVRGSPLHFGNGTRLTVT.